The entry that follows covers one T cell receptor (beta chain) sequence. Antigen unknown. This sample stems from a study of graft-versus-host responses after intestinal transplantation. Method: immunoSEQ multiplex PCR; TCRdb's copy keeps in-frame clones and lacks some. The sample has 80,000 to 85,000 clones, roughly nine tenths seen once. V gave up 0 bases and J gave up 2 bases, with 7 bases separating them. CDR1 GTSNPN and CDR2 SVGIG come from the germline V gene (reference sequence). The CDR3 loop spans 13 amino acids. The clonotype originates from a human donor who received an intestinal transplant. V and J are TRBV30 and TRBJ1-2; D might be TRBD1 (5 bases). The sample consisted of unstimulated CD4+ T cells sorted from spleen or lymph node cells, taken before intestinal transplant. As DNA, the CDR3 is TGTGCCTGGAGTGTTTCAGGGAACTATGGCTACACCTTC. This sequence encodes CAWSVSGNYGYTF.